These 9 T cell receptor beta chains came from one sample sequenced in a study of blood T cell repertoires in COVID-19. The data were produced by immunoSEQ multiplex PCR, yet TCRdb's version contains in-frame clones alone and is incomplete. The table records roughly 100,000 clones, approximately 87% of them present only once. The source material was peripheral blood. The receptors were gathered from a human donor in a cohort sampled during active or convalescent COVID-19.

V is TRBV24-1 and J is TRBJ2-1, with D maybe TRBD2 (6 bases). The germline V and J ends were trimmed by 1 base and 4 bases, with 13 bases remaining between them. The CDR3 is made up of 16 amino acids. CDR1 and CDR2 from the germline V gene are KGHDR and SFDVKD. In DNA form, the CDR3 reads TGTGCCACCAGTGATTTTGGAGGGACCGAGTACAATGAGCAGTTCTTC. This gives the protein CATSDFGGTEYNEQFF.

The V and J genes are TRBV2 and TRBJ1-1, with D hard to call. Germline V gives CDR1 SNHLY, CDR2 FYNNEI. V lost 4 bases, J lost 5 bases, and 5 bases lay in between. This CDR3 has 11 amino acids. Here the CDR3 reads CASSVSTEAFF. The CDR3 coding sequence is TGTGCCAGCAGTGTTTCGACTGAAGCTTTCTTT.

The chain is built from TRBV20-1 and TRBJ1-1; D is possibly TRBD1 (5 bases). The V gene lost 3 bases and the J gene lost 7 bases, with 12 bases spanning the gap. Germline lookup yields CDR1 DFQATT and CDR2 SNEGSKA (reference sequence). The CDR3 loop spans 12 amino acids. CDR3 in amino acids: CSASAGTLEAFF. The CDR3 region has the DNA TGCAGTGCTAGTGCAGGGACTCTTGAAGCTTTCTTT.

The chain uses TRBV7-2 and TRBJ2-5; D is perhaps TRBD2 (7 bases). Trimming left V 1 base short and J 1 base short, with 16 bases between. Germline V lookup: CDR1 SGHTA, CDR2 FQGNSA. The CDR3 is made up of 17 amino acids. In nucleotides, the CDR3 is TGTGCCAGCAGCTTAGGGTCCGCGGGGGCGATCCAAGAGACCCAGTACTTC. Translating gives CASSLGSAGAIQETQYF.

This clone was counted once. J is TRBJ1-2 and V is TRBV7-3; D is ambiguous. The germline CDR1 and CDR2 sequences are SGHTA and FQGTGA. The CDR3 is made up of 15 amino acids. The V and J ends lost 6 bases and 0 bases respectively, with 14 bases between them. The CDR3 coding sequence is TGTGCCAGCAGACCTACAGCCGAGTCTAACTATGGCTACACCTTC. Translating gives CASRPTAESNYGYTF. The whole variable domain, remainder taken from reference TRBV7-3 and TRBJ1-2, is GAGVSQTPSNKVTEKGKYVELRCDPISGHTALYWYRQSLGQGPEFLIYFQGTGAADDSGLPNDRFFAVRPEGSVSTLKIQRTERGDSAVYLCASRPTAESNYGYTFGSGTRLTVV.

The chain joins TRBV28 to TRBJ2-7, with TRBD2 as a possible D gene (5 bases). Trimming left V 8 bases short and J 13 bases short, with 15 bases between. Germline values: CDR1 MDHEN, CDR2 SYDVKM. The CDR3 sequence is 10 residues long. The CDR3, as DNA: TGTGCCAGCGGAGTGAGGGTGTCATACTTC. Protein product: CASGVRVSYF.

This rearrangement joins TRBV6-1 to TRBJ1-2; D remains unclear. CDR3 size: 13 residues. The germline V gene encodes CDR1 MNHNS and CDR2 SASEGT. V was cut by 3 bases and J by 4 bases, with 9 bases left in between. The CDR3 reads CASSERGLYGYTF. The CDR3 region has the DNA TGTGCCAGCAGTGAGCGGGGTCTCTATGGCTACACCTTC.

The rearrangement uses TRBV7-2 and TRBJ1-1; the D gene is possibly TRBD1 (6 bases). This CDR3 region has 14 residues. From germline, CDR1 is SGHTA and CDR2 FQGNSA. The V end lost 6 bases, the J end lost 0 bases, and 11 bases lay between the germline ends. CDR3 loop: CASSRTAVNTEAFF. CDR3 DNA: TGTGCCAGCAGTCGGACAGCAGTGAACACTGAAGCTTTCTTT.

V gene TRBV7-9 combines with J gene TRBJ1-2; TRBD1 aligns across 7 bases. The CDR3 runs 15 residues. Germline-derived CDR1 and CDR2 are SEHNR and FQNEAQ (reference sequence). V shed 5 bases, J shed 2 bases, and the junction held 8 bases outside the gene matches. DNA for the CDR3: TGTGCCAGCAGCCCGCCGGGACAGCTAAACTATGGCTACACCTTC. It codes for CASSPPGQLNYGYTF.